This T cell receptor beta chain was obtained from a study of cytotoxic CD8 clonotypes in ibrutinib-treated CLL. Findings and caveats of the study: The clonality rise at ibrutinib response reflected private clonotype expansion.

With cryopreserved PBMCs as the source, 1.5 to 2.5 micrograms of genomic DNA went to TCR beta libraries. Investigators sought sequencing depths of between 1 in 200,000 and 1 in 1 million T cells. The protocol was immunoSEQ multiplex PCR, while the TCRdb copy is restricted to in-frame clones and leaves out a portion. Here the sample spans some 150,000 clones, 70% to 80% being singletons. Points on this clone: Its matching antigen is unknown.

The sequences come from PBMCs, collected after 12 months of ibrutinib treatment. The receptor comes from a human donor with chronic lymphocytic leukemia.

CDR3 amino acids: CASRLTLLSGKNEKLFF. DNA for the CDR3: TGTGCCAGCAGATTAACCCTCCTTTCGGGAAAAAATGAAAAACTGTTTTTT. The V gene is TRBV7-8, the J gene TRBJ1-4; no clear D. CDR1 and CDR2 (germline): SGHVS, FQNEAQ. This CDR3 has 17 residues. V was trimmed by 6 bases and J by 5 bases, leaving 22 bases between them.